Following are 3 T cell receptor beta chains from one sample sequenced in a study of CD8 T cells in ankylosing spondylitis. TCRdb called the 5' RACE reads again in MiXCR, with one record for every CDR3 protein. Here the sample spans 350,000 to 450,000 distinct CDR3 sequences, approximately 26% being singletons. These receptors' antigens are unknown. Study-level findings and limits: Typical of ankylosing spondylitis blood, it appeared, was a TCR beta motif of several highly homologous variants.

What was sequenced was blood, either unsorted or a sorted T cell fraction (not recorded which). Receptors were obtained from a male donor with ankylosing spondylitis.

This clonotype was detected only a few times. This chain joins TRBV9 and TRBJ2-2; perhaps TRBD2 as D (5 bases). V was pared by 4 bases and J by 3 bases, with 16 bases between. The germline gives CDR1 SGDLS, CDR2 YYNGEE. The CDR3 length is 16 residues. Written as DNA, the CDR3 is TGTGCCAGCAGCCTTCCCTCGGGGTTGGACACCGGGGAGCTGTTTTTT. Protein product: CASSLPSGLDTGELFF. Based on the CDR3 plus reference TRBV9 and TRBJ2-2, the full variable domain is DSGVTQTPKHLITATGQRVTLRCSPRSGDLSVYWYQQSLDQGLQFLIQYYNGEERAKGNILERFSAQQFPDLHSELNLSSLELGDSALYFCASSLPSGLDTGELFFGEGSRLTVL.

This CDR3 reads CASSLELAGDEQYV. The CDR3 DNA follows: TGTGCCAGCAGCTTAGAACTAGCGGGAGACGAGCAGTACGTC. This chain links TRBV7-2 with TRBJ2-7, with 11 bases aligning to TRBD2. This CDR3 has 14 amino acids. CDR1 and CDR2 (germline): SGHTA, FQGNSA. J gave up 5 bases and V 1 base, and 1 base lay outside the gene matches.

Many counts were recorded for this clonotype. The CDR3 protein is CASSLSPSGPYNEQFF. Written as DNA, the CDR3 is TGTGCCAGCAGCTTATCCCCTAGCGGGCCCTACAATGAGCAGTTCTTC. The genes are TRBV7-2 and TRBJ2-1, with 8 bases fitting TRBD2. Germline values: CDR1 SGHTA, CDR2 FQGNSA. Losses at the gene ends were 2 bases for V and 2 bases for J; bases not matched to a gene: 5. This CDR3 is 16 amino acids long.